This note documents a single T cell receptor beta chain sequence. Antigen unknown. The CDR3 consists of 15 residues. From germline, CDR1 is SGHRS and CDR2 YFSETQ. The sample is drawn from a study of monozygotic twins with inflammatory bowel disease. Overall study results and limits: Sharing of clonotypes with others was lower in IBD patients than in healthy twins, and this was especially so with disease activity.

Donors each contributed one blood sample measuring under 3 ml. TCRdb reanalyzed the 5' RACE reads, giving one entry per CDR3 protein sequence and no DNA. This sample's clone table lists more than 300,000 distinct CDR3 sequences. Sequences were obtained from blood. This sequence originates from a human donor with ulcerative colitis or Crohn's disease, or a healthy co-twin of an affected twin (not recorded which). V is TRBV5-1 and J is TRBJ2-1; there is no DNA to check the TCRdb D call of TRBD1. The CDR3 spells CASMGTGALYNEQFF. Filled out from reference TRBV5-1 and TRBJ2-1, the complete variable domain reads KAGVTQTPRYLIKTRGQQVTLSCSPISGHRSVSWYQQTPGQGLQFLFEYFSETQRNKGNFPGRFSGRQFSNSRSEMNVSTLELGDSALYLCASMGTGALYNEQFFGPGTRLTVL.